This T cell receptor (beta chain) appears in the sequencing data of a study of Graves' ophthalmopathy and Graves' hyperthyroidism. Study-wide results and limits: Ophthalmopathy progression predictions by the model showed about 75% specificity and over 60% sensitivity. Cross-validated, the 13-signature model showed 87.88%/81.08% sensitivity/specificity, and 80%/75% in the test set. The blood repertoire also included most expanded thyroid clonotypes above 0.001 frequency.

Amplification of TCR beta CDR3 regions used RNA transcripts. RT-PCR in the first round used HTBI primers; a second-round multiplex PCR followed. Via MiXCR, TCRdb re-called the multiplex PCR reads, giving one row per CDR3 protein. The data hold roughly 420,000 distinct CDR3 sequences, with roughly 21% observed a single time. Orbital computed tomography, thyroid ultrasound, TRAb, serum thyroxine and clinical symptoms formed the basis of diagnosis. This clonotype was seen repeatedly, ten times or more. The antigen remains unidentified. The origin of this receptor is a woman aged 18 to 35 with stable Graves' hyperthyroidism. Material: peripheral blood.

CDR3 coding DNA: TGTGCCAGCAGCTTAGCCCCCGGGCCCAAGGGGACCCAGTACTTC. Protein product: CASSLAPGPKGTQYF. The chain combines TRBV11-2 with TRBJ2-5, with D unclear. The germline V gene has CDR1 SGHAT and CDR2 FQNNGV. CDR3 length: 15 residues. Deletions cut 1 base from V and 7 bases from J, with 16 bases between.